One and the same sample provided the 24 T cell receptor beta chains below, sequenced in a study of shared clonotypes between healthy human individuals. Repertoires were generated with immunoSEQ multiplex PCR, while TCRdb's copy carries only in-frame clones and drops some. The profile covers fewer than 1 million clones, with approximately 97% appearing a single time and under 0.25% taken by the ten largest. CD45RO-negative CD8 cells positively selected for CCR7 made up the naive population, which excluded terminally differentiated effector memory CD45RA+ cells. The sample consisted of naive CD8+ T cells sorted from blood. Receptors were obtained from a man younger than 40 in good health.

This rearrangement joins TRBV7-9 to TRBJ2-6, with D perhaps matching TRBD1 (6 bases). With 10 bases removed from V and 5 bases from J, the gap between germline ends came to 27 bases. Germline assignment: CDR1 SEHNR and CDR2 FQNEAQ (reference sequence). The CDR3 extends over 18 amino acids. The CDR3 region is CATQGSNLGLPWANVLTF. CDR3 nucleotide sequence: TGTGCCACACAGGGATCTAATCTCGGACTCCCCTGGGCCAACGTCCTGACTTTC.

The genes are TRBV5-4 and TRBJ2-7, with 9 bases fitting TRBD1. V lost 4 bases, J lost 1 base, and 3 bases stayed unmatched. Germline lookup yields CDR1 SGHNT and CDR2 YYREEE (reference sequence). The CDR3 consists of 14 residues. CDR3 sequence reads: CASSPTGGSYEQYF. The CDR3 DNA follows: TGTGCCAGCAGCCCGACAGGGGGATCCTACGAGCAGTACTTC. Using reference TRBV5-4 and TRBJ2-7 for the parts outside the CDR3, the full variable domain is ETGVTQSPTHLIKTRGQQVTLRCSSQSGHNTVSWYQQALGQGPQFIFQYYREEENGRGNFPPRFSGLQFPNYSSELNVNALELDDSALYLCASSPTGGSYEQYFGPGTRLTVT.

This chain joins TRBV25-1 and TRBJ2-7, with 7 bases aligning to TRBD2. This CDR3 has 16 residues. Germline V gives CDR1 MGHDK, CDR2 SYGVNS. V gave up 1 base and J gave up 3 bases; unmatched junction bases: 9. The CDR3 DNA reads as TGTGCCAGCAGTGAATTTGGGGGGAGGGAGAACTACGAGCAGTACTTC. Its translation: CASSEFGGRENYEQYF.

The chain employs TRBV5-8 and TRBJ1-2; weak D call: TRBD1 (5 bases). Germline V gene lookup returns CDR1 SGHTS and CDR2 YDEGEE. Between the trimmed V and J ends, which lost 3 bases and 6 bases, there was a span of 12 bases. The CDR3 sequence is 13 residues long. DNA for the CDR3: TGTGCCAGCAGCTGGGGGATGGAGGATGGCTACACCTTC. This sequence encodes CASSWGMEDGYTF.

The chain uses TRBV7-8 and TRBJ1-1; 8 bases are a match to TRBD1. This CDR3 has 13 amino acids. With 4 bases clipped from V and 7 bases from J, the junction kept 5 bases outside the gene matches. CDR1 SGHVS and CDR2 FQNEAQ come from the germline V gene. The CDR3, as DNA: TGTGCCAGCAGCTCCCGGGACAGGAGTGAAGCTTTCTTT. Amino acids: CASSSRDRSEAFF.

The chain combines TRBV7-2 with TRBJ2-2; possible D gene TRBD1, 7 bases. The CDR3 totals 17 residues. The ends were cut back, 1 base at V and 7 bases at J, with 19 bases in the middle. CDR1 and CDR2 from the germline V gene are SGHTA and FQGNSA. In nucleotides, the CDR3 is TGTGCCAGCAGCTTAGAAGTTTGGCAGGGGGGAGACGGGGAGCTGTTTTTT. It yields the protein CASSLEVWQGGDGELFF.

The chain uses TRBV10-3 and TRBJ2-3, with TRBD1 matching over 10 bases. Germline V gene lookup returns CDR1 ENHRY and CDR2 SYGVKD. The junction had 4 bases not matched to a gene; V was cut back by 3 bases and J by 4 bases. The CDR3 contains 15 residues. DNA of the CDR3: TGTGCCATCAGTGACCCGGGACAGGGGTCAGATACGCAGTATTTT. This codes for CAISDPGQGSDTQYF.

This rearrangement joins TRBV28 to TRBJ2-1; possibly TRBD1 or TRBD2 for D (5 bases each). Trimming pared 11 bases from V and 0 bases from J, leaving 14 bases between. This CDR3 is 14 amino acids long. Germline CDR1 and CDR2: MDHEN and SYDVKM. The CDR3 sequence is CAGTRGNSYNEQFF. The CDR3 DNA sequence: TGTGCCGGCACTCGGGGCAACTCCTACAATGAGCAGTTCTTC.

The rearrangement links TRBV25-1 to TRBJ1-4; D is unclear. V dropped 4 bases and J dropped 7 bases, with 13 bases sitting between them. The V gene's germline CDR1 is MGHDK and CDR2 SYGVNS. The CDR3 runs 14 residues. The CDR3 loop is CASSASSNSEKLFF. The DNA for the CDR3 is TGTGCCAGCAGTGCCAGCAGTAACTCTGAAAAACTGTTTTTT.

DNA of the CDR3: TGTGCCAGCAGCTTAGCGCCAGGGGGGAACAATGAGCAGTTCTTC. This codes for CASSLAPGGNNEQFF. The rearrangement uses TRBV7-8 and TRBJ2-1, with D possibly being TRBD1 (7 bases). Germline-derived CDR1 and CDR2 are SGHVS and FQNEAQ. The V gene lost 0 bases and the J gene lost 5 bases, with 11 bases spanning the gap. This CDR3 spans 15 amino acids.

The chain links TRBV9 to TRBJ1-1, with D unresolved. V was clipped by 4 bases and J by 6 bases, with 13 bases between them. Germline V gives CDR1 SGDLS, CDR2 YYNGEE. This CDR3 comprises 13 residues. The CDR3: CASSPETPSEAFF. The CDR3 DNA sequence: TGTGCCAGCAGCCCAGAGACACCATCTGAAGCTTTCTTT.

The V gene is TRBV29-1, the J gene TRBJ2-5; D might be TRBD2 (5 bases). Trimming stripped 4 bases from V and 5 bases from J, with 23 bases between. CDR1 SQVTM and CDR2 ANQGSEA come from the germline V gene. The CDR3 covers 16 residues. The CDR3 region is CSVVSPSGSEDETQYF. DNA of the CDR3: TGCAGCGTTGTGTCACCTTCGGGGTCCGAGGACGAGACCCAGTACTTC.

As concerns this clone: Within the sample, other DNA sequences also encode this same CDR3. The chain has TRBV7-6 and TRBJ2-7; the match to TRBD2 covers 11 bases. V lost 6 bases, J lost 3 bases, and 4 bases stayed unmatched. CDR3 length equals 14 residues. Germline CDR1 SGHVS, CDR2 FNYEAQ. The CDR3 reads CASSPTSGSYEQYF. CDR3 DNA sequence: TGTGCCAGCAGTCCAACTAGCGGGAGCTACGAGCAGTACTTC.

This chain joins TRBV5-6 and TRBJ2-3; D is undetermined. Germline V lookup: CDR1 SGHDT, CDR2 YYEEEE. The V and J ends lost 4 bases and 4 bases respectively, with 28 bases between them. The length of the CDR3 is 19 residues. CDR3 DNA: TGTGCCAGCAGCGACCTAGAAAAATTGGACGGTGGGCCCCCAGATACGCAGTATTTT. This codes for CASSDLEKLDGGPPDTQYF.

In regard to this clone: This sample includes further DNA sequences coding for the same CDR3. The chain couples TRBV9 to TRBJ2-2; 11 positions match TRBD1. CDR1 is SGDLS and CDR2 is YYNGEE in the germline V gene. Trimming took 2 bases from V and 5 from J; bases not matched to a gene: 2. This CDR3 has 15 amino acids. CDR3 loop: CASSVGTGGTGELFF. CDR3 bases: TGTGCCAGCAGCGTCGGGACAGGGGGAACCGGGGAGCTGTTTTTT.

The rearrangement uses TRBV19 and TRBJ2-7; D is perhaps TRBD2 (5 bases). The CDR3 has 12 residues. Germline assignment: CDR1 LNHDA and CDR2 SQIVND (reference sequence). V was cut by 10 bases and J by 7 bases, with 17 bases left in between. The chain's CDR3 is CATSLLGSEQYF. The CDR3, as DNA: TGTGCCACCTCACTGTTGGGGAGTGAGCAGTACTTC.

The chain combines TRBV11-3 with TRBJ2-7, with D possibly matching TRBD1 (5 bases). V was clipped by 5 bases and J by 1 base, with 9 bases between them. CDR1 and CDR2 (germline): SGHNT, YENEEA. The CDR3 is 13 amino acids. The CDR3 reads CASSPRGSYEQYF. CDR3 DNA: TGTGCCAGCAGCCCAAGGGGATCCTACGAGCAGTACTTC. Looking up the rest from reference TRBV11-3 and TRBJ2-7 gives the full variable domain: EAGVVQSPRYKIIEKKQPVAFWCNPISGHNTLYWYLQNLGQGPELLIRYENEEAVDDSQLPKDRFSAERLKGVDSTLKIQPAELGDSAVYLCASSPRGSYEQYFGPGTRLTVT.

V is TRBV10-1 and J is TRBJ2-7; 10 nucleotides align to TRBD2. With V trimmed by 5 bases and J by 5 bases, 9 bases remained unmatched. The V gene's germline CDR1 is WNHNN and CDR2 SYGVQD (reference sequence). This CDR3 has 15 amino acids. CDR3 bases: TGCGCCAGCAGTAAAAGCGGGAGGGCCTGGGACGAGCAGTACTTC. This translates into CASSKSGRAWDEQYF.

This chain connects TRBV28 to TRBJ2-7; no firm D call. Germline CDR1 and CDR2: MDHEN and SYDVKM. This CDR3 has 14 residues. Trimming shortened V by 2 bases and J by 4 bases, and 12 bases separated the two germline ends. CDR3 region: CASSLVATRYEQYF. The DNA of the CDR3 is TGTGCCAGCAGTTTAGTGGCAACGCGTTACGAGCAGTACTTC.

This clone has just one count. This CDR3 is also generated by other DNA sequences in the sample. The V and J genes are TRBV7-9 and TRBJ2-7; 7 bases map to TRBD2. The CDR3 sequence is 13 residues long. V gave up 2 bases and J gave up 3 bases; unmatched junction bases: 1. The germline V gene has CDR1 SEHNR and CDR2 FQNEAQ (reference sequence). DNA for the CDR3: TGTGCCAGCAGCTTACCGGGGGGCTACGAGCAGTACTTC. This translates into CASSLPGGYEQYF.

The count of this clone is one. The chain combines TRBV7-9 with TRBJ1-1, with D possibly TRBD1 on 5 matching bases. Germline V lookup: CDR1 SEHNR, CDR2 FQNEAQ (reference sequence). V lost 5 bases and J 8 bases, leaving 12 bases between the germline ends. The CDR3 is 12 residues long. DNA of the CDR3: TGTGCCAGCAGCAGAGGCAGGGTCGAAGCTTTCTTT. Translating gives CASSRGRVEAFF. The complete variable domain, with remaining parts taken from reference TRBV7-9 and TRBJ1-1, reads DTGVSQNPRHKITKRGQNVTFRCDPISEHNRLYWYRQTLGQGPEFLTYFQNEAQLEKSRLLSDRFSAERPKGSFSTLEIQRTEQGDSAMYLCASSRGRVEAFFGQGTRLTVV.

The chain joins TRBV21-1 to TRBJ2-2; whether TRBD1, the table's D call, matches the DNA was not checked. TRBV21-1 corresponds to a pseudogene. CDR3 size: 21 residues. The CDR3 bases are TGTGCCAGCAGCAGGACCGGAAACCCCCCCGGCATACAGGGTAACACCGGGGAGCTGTTTTTT. Translation: CASSRTGNPPGIQGNTGELFF.

The V and J genes are TRBV27 and TRBJ2-1; 9 bases line up with TRBD2. V was clipped by 4 bases and J by 2 bases; unmatched bases: 6. Germline-derived CDR1 and CDR2 are MNHEY and SMNVEV (reference sequence). The CDR3 is made up of 16 amino acids. CDR3 amino acids: CASSSGIAGAYNEQFF. The DNA for the CDR3 is TGTGCCAGCAGTTCCGGAATAGCGGGAGCCTACAATGAGCAGTTCTTC.

This clone was seen once. The V and J genes are TRBV5-1 and TRBJ1-1; perhaps TRBD1 as D (5 bases). V lost 4 bases and J lost 3, with 19 bases in between. The germline CDR1 and CDR2 sequences are SGHRS and YFSETQ. The CDR3 is 16 amino acids. CDR3 protein: CASSPGTVVPDTEAFF. The CDR3 coding sequence is TGCGCCAGCAGCCCCGGGACTGTTGTTCCGGACACTGAAGCTTTCTTT.